The T cell receptor (beta chain) under discussion was sequenced for a study of blood T cell repertoires in COVID-19. Across the study: Samples representing acute and convalescent COVID-19 were sourced from the United States, Italy and Spain. In each case, the material was cDNA or gDNA derived from T cells, B-cell-depleted T cells, or PBMCs.

CDR3 length equals 16 residues. V was pared by 5 bases and J by 5 bases, with 22 bases between. Germline CDR1 is SGHTA and CDR2 is FQGNSA. Original data processing: Reference gene primer amplification in the assay estimated nucleated cell counts. TCRdb's table, derived via immunoSEQ multiplex PCR, lists solely in-frame clones and lacks some. That table supplies the V and J calls and clone size; D and trimming were determined from the DNA. The repertoire consists of 250,000 to 350,000 clones, with 88% occurring once and the leading ten covering approximately 2%. Across 20 to 25 US areas, participants ranged in age from about 18 to 100 years.

The chain is built from TRBV7-2 and TRBJ2-7, with D possibly matching TRBD2 (5 bases). Sequencing was performed on PBMCs or T cells enriched from blood (not recorded which). This clonotype originated in a woman aged 55-75 years in a cohort exposed to, infected with or recovered from COVID-19 (not recorded which). As DNA, the CDR3 is TGTGCCAGCAGCGACGGACTCCCCCCGGTCGGCAACGAGCAGTACTTC. As protein: CASSDGLPPVGNEQYF.